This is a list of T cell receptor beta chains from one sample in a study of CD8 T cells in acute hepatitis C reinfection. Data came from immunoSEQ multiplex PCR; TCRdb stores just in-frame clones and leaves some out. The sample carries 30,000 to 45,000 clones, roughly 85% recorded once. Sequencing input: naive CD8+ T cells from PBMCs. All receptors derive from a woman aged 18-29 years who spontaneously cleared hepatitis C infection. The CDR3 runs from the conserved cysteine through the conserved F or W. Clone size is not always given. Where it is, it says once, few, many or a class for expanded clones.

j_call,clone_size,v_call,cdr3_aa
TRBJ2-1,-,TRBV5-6,CASSLGSYNEQFF
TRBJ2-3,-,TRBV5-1,CASSLEGPPDTQYF
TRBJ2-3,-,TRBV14,CASSQDWMTSTQYF
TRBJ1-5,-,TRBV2,CASSGGDLGNQPQHF
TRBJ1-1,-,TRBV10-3,CAIRGGDTEAFF
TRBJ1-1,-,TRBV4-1,CASSQDVEGKDTEAFF
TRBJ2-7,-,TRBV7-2,CASSLGLAGYYEQYF
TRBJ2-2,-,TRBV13,CASSGPTQGGRAAGELFF
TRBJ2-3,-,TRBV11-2,CASSDERSRGVTDTQYF
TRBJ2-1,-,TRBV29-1,CSVHRFGLAAYNEQFF
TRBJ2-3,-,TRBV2,CASSELAGGLVSDTQYF
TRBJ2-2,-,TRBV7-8,CASSLEQMNTGELFF
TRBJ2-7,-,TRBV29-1,CSVEAGAKNPYEQYF
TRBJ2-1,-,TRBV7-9,CASSLLGQGKGNEQFF
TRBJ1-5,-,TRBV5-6,CASSYQNQPQHF
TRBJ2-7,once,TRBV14,CASSPGLAYEQYF
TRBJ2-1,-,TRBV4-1,CASSQDEGSEQFF
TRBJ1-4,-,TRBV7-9,CASSLLGHNEKLFF
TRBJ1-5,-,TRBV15,CATSRRSGQPNQPQHF
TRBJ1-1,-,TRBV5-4,CASSLWGETEAFF
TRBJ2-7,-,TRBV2,CASSAVVGHLYEQYF
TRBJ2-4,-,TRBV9,CASSVAGLRRSIQYF
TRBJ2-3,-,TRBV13,CASSPGLAGEDTQYF
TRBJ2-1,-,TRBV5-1,CASSLSWDLGNEQFF
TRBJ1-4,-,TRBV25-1,CASSFPDRGGEKLFF
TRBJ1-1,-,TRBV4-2,CASSQDGHRAFF
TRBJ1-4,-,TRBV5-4,CASSTGQGGEKLFF
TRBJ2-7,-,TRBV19,CASNGRDHEQYF
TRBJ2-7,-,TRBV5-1,CASSMSTPYEQYF
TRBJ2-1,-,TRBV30,CAWREGAGGDNEQFF
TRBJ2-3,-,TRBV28,CASSPTGAEADTQYF
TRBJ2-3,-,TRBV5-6,CASSFSGLYSTDTQYF
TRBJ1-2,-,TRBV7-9,CASTPQGGGYTF
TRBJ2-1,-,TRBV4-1,CASSQVRRLTSYNEQFF
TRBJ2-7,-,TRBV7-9,CASRRFTGTNEYEQYF
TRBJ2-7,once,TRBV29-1,CSVDEGTGLGEQYF
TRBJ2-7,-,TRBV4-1,CASSHRGSYEQYF
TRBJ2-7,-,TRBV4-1,CASSLGTSGTYEQYF
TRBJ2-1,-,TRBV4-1,CASSQVGSSYNEQFF
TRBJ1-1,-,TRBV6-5,CASRIRKGGFTEAFF
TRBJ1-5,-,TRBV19,CASIRTGGTYQPQHF
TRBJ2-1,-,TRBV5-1,CASSLGTGEQFF
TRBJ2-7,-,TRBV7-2,CASSPPTSGGNEQYF
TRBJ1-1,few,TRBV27,CASRTLSGGAFF
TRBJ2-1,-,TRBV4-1,CASSQDDAERGPYNEQFF
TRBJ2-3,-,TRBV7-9,CASTRGLLAGGPNTQYF
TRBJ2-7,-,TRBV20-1,CSASRGNEQYF
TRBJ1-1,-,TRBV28,CASREGQVPGQAFF
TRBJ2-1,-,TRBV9,CASSEARDEQFF
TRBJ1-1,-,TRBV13,CARAGGDTEAFF
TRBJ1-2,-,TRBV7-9,CASSLEGQEGYTF
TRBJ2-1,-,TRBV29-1,CSVEFGGTRYNEQFF
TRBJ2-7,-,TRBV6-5,CASSYSRNYEQYF
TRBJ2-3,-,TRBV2,CARTGTSSVQSADTQYF
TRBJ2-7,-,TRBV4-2,CASSQESNSYEQYF
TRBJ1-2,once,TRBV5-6,CASSLGGYGYTF
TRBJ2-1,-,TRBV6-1,CASERGGSYNEQFF